These 30 T cell receptor beta chains share one sample of origin, sequenced in a study of blood T cell repertoires in COVID-19. Repertoires were generated with immunoSEQ multiplex PCR, while TCRdb's copy carries only in-frame clones and drops some. This table has 230,000 or so clones, 65% to 90% appearing once. Sequences were obtained from peripheral blood. The receptors originated from a man between 35 and 55 years old who had recovered from COVID-19.

The sample holds one count of this clone. The gene calls are TRBV9 and TRBJ2-2, with D unclear. V dropped 7 bases and J dropped 5 bases, with 12 bases sitting between them. This CDR3 contains 13 residues. Germline-derived CDR1 and CDR2 are SGDLS and YYNGEE. The CDR3 coding sequence is TGTGCCAGCCGCGGTGCCGGGACCGGGGAGCTGTTTTTT. The encoded protein is CASRGAGTGELFF.

The V and J genes are TRBV6-4 and TRBJ1-6; a weak D match, TRBD1 (5 bases). The length of the CDR3 is 15 residues. The germline CDR1 and CDR2 sequences are MRHNA and SNTAGT. V lost 2 bases and J 8 bases, leaving 13 bases between the germline ends. CDR3 residues: CASSDQDSTYSPLHF. For the CDR3, the DNA is TGTGCCAGCAGTGACCAAGACAGCACCTATTCACCCCTCCACTTT.

V gene TRBV6-5 combines with J gene TRBJ1-1; D uncertain. The V gene lost 6 bases and the J gene lost 8 bases, with 16 bases spanning the gap. The CDR3 runs 13 residues. Germline CDR1 and CDR2: MNHEY and SVGAGI. The CDR3 spells CASRNSGIAEAFF. CDR3 coding DNA: TGTGCCAGCAGGAACTCGGGGATAGCCGAAGCTTTCTTT.

The chain employs TRBV3-1 (or the pseudogene TRBV3-2) and TRBJ2-7; tentatively, D is TRBD1 (5 bases). The CDR3 is 12 residues long. Per germline, CDR1 LGHDT and CDR2 YNNKEL (reference sequence). V was clipped by 4 bases and J by 6 bases, with 10 bases between them. The chain's CDR3 is CASSPPRGEQYF. The CDR3 region has the DNA TGTGCCAGCAGCCCTCCTAGGGGCGAGCAGTACTTC.

This clone has a single count. The chain uses TRBV5-1 and TRBJ2-1; TRBD2 agrees at 12 bases. CDR1 is SGHRS and CDR2 is YFSETQ in the germline V gene. The CDR3 extends over 18 amino acids. Unmatched junction bases numbered 12, after V lost 4 bases and J lost 4 bases. CDR3 residues: CASSPPPASGRVYNEQFF. The CDR3 region has the DNA TGCGCCAGCAGCCCTCCCCCAGCTAGCGGGAGGGTGTACAATGAGCAGTTCTTC.

V is TRBV6-5 and J is TRBJ2-7, with TRBD2 as a possible D gene (5 bases). CDR3 length equals 15 residues. Trimming removed 2 bases from V and 3 bases from J, with 14 bases in between. CDR1 MNHEY and CDR2 SVGAGI come from the germline V gene. CDR3 coding DNA: TGTGCCAGCAGTTACGGAGGATCGGTCCGCTACGAGCAGTACTTC. This sequence encodes CASSYGGSVRYEQYF.

This clone showed up just a few times. The rearrangement joins TRBV3-1 (or the pseudogene TRBV3-2) to TRBJ2-7; 9 positions agree with TRBD2. V shed 3 bases, J shed 0 bases, and the junction held 9 bases outside the gene matches. Germline assignment: CDR1 LGHDT and CDR2 YNNKEL (reference sequence). The CDR3 totals 17 residues. In DNA form, the CDR3 reads TGTGCCAGCAGCCATCTACCGGGACTAGCCCACTCCTACGAGCAGTACTTC. It encodes CASSHLPGLAHSYEQYF.

This chain connects TRBV29-1 to TRBJ1-6; D gene ambiguous. V dropped 4 bases and J dropped 9 bases, with 13 bases sitting between them. This CDR3 has 13 residues. CDR1 and CDR2 from the germline V gene are SQVTM and ANQGSEA. Here the CDR3 DNA reads TGCAGCGTTGTGGCCTCGGAGGGTTCACCCCTCCACTTT. This codes for CSVVASEGSPLHF.

J is TRBJ2-1 and V is TRBV4-3; 14 bases align to TRBD2. The trim removed 0 bases at V and 15 bases at J, leaving 7 bases unmatched. This CDR3 is built from 15 residues. Germline CDR1 reads LGHNA; CDR2 reads YSLEER. The CDR3 bases are TGCGCCAGCAGCCAAGATGGGACTAGCGGGAGACTTCCGTTCTTC. Amino acid sequence: CASSQDGTSGRLPFF.

The CDR3 DNA follows: TGTGCCAGCAGCGCTATAGGCGGCGGTAAATCCTACGAGCAGTACTTC. Translation gives CASSAIGGGKSYEQYF. V gene TRBV7-2 combines with J gene TRBJ2-7, with D unresolved. The CDR3 contains 16 residues. Trimming took off 5 bases at V and 1 base at J, with 18 bases between the two ends. Germline values: CDR1 SGHTA, CDR2 FQGNSA.

The genes are TRBV4-3 and TRBJ2-1; a weak D match, TRBD1 (6 bases). V was shortened by 4 bases and J by 6 bases, with 19 bases between the two germline ends. Germline-derived CDR1 and CDR2 are LGHNA and YSLEER. This CDR3 spans 16 amino acids. The CDR3 protein is CASSRSYRDLLNEQFF. CDR3 coding DNA: TGCGCCAGCAGCCGTTCTTACAGGGACCTACTCAATGAGCAGTTCTTC.

V usage is TRBV27 and J usage is TRBJ2-7, with 10 bases matching TRBD1. J gave up 3 bases and V 2 bases, and 4 bases lay outside the gene matches. The CDR3 sequence is 15 residues long. Looked up from germline, CDR1 is MNHEY and CDR2 is SMNVEV (reference sequence). DNA for the CDR3: TGTGCCAGCAGTTTAGAGGGGACAGGGGACTACGAGCAGTACTTC. It translates to CASSLEGTGDYEQYF.

This sequence joins TRBV30 and TRBJ1-6; 12 nucleotides align to TRBD1. Germline-derived CDR1 and CDR2 are GTSNPN and SVGIG (reference sequence). The CDR3 covers 17 residues. Trimming cost V 3 bases and J 3 bases; bases outside gene matches: 6. CDR3 in DNA: TGTGCCTGGAGCGGGACAGGGGGCGCGGTCTATAATTCACCCCTCCACTTT. Translated: CAWSGTGGAVYNSPLHF.

This sequence joins TRBV9 and TRBJ2-2, with D unclear. The germline gives CDR1 SGDLS, CDR2 YYNGEE. V lost 0 bases, J lost 8 bases, and 11 bases lay in between. This CDR3 contains 14 residues. The CDR3 sequence is CASSVVPTTGELFF. DNA of the CDR3: TGTGCCAGCAGCGTAGTACCTACCACGGGGGAGCTGTTTTTT.

DNA for the CDR3: TGTGCCATCAGTGAGCACCGCGGGGGGGCGTCCGGGGAGCTGTTTTTT. Protein: CAISEHRGGASGELFF. The rearrangement links TRBV10-3 to TRBJ2-2, with 9 bases identical to TRBD2. This CDR3 has 16 amino acids. The V and J ends lost 2 bases and 6 bases, in that order; junction bases with no gene match: 7. Germline lookup yields CDR1 ENHRY and CDR2 SYGVKD.

The chain employs TRBV10-3 and TRBJ2-3, with 9 bases lining up with TRBD2. V lost 2 bases to trimming and J lost 4 bases; unmatched junction nucleotides: 10. The CDR3 runs 17 residues. Germline CDR1 is ENHRY and CDR2 is SYGVKD. The CDR3 nucleotides are TGTGCCATCAGTGAGCTTTTAGGGCGGGAGGGTTCAGATACGCAGTATTTT. Protein product: CAISELLGREGSDTQYF.

The chain combines TRBV7-9 with TRBJ2-3; D gene ambiguous. The CDR3 has 14 residues. CDR1 is SEHNR and CDR2 is FQNEAQ in the germline V gene (reference sequence). V was clipped by 3 bases and J by 0 bases, with 7 bases between them. The CDR3 DNA reads as TGTGCCAGCAGCTTTTCCCAGAGCACAGATACGCAGTATTTT. Amino acid sequence: CASSFSQSTDTQYF.

This chain uses TRBV5-5 with TRBJ2-1, with 11 bases that match TRBD2. J was trimmed by 6 bases and V by 4 bases; bases with no gene match: 3. Germline V CDR1 and CDR2: SGHKS, YYEKEE (reference sequence). This CDR3 contains 14 residues. The CDR3 DNA follows: TGTGCCAGCAGCGAACTAGCGGGAGTCAATGAGCAGTTCTTC. The encoded protein is CASSELAGVNEQFF.

J is TRBJ2-1 and V is TRBV19; 8 nucleotides agree with TRBD2. The germline gives CDR1 LNHDA, CDR2 SQIVND (reference sequence). The CDR3 has 14 residues. The V and J ends lost 3 bases and 12 bases, in that order; junction bases with no gene match: 10. The CDR3 is CASSILGRALRQFF. CDR3 bases: TGTGCCAGTAGTATCCTCGGGAGGGCCCTGCGGCAGTTCTTC.

The genes are TRBV19 and TRBJ2-7; D is unclear. Germline V CDR1 and CDR2: LNHDA, SQIVND (reference sequence). The CDR3 runs 16 residues. Trimming stripped 3 bases from V and 1 base from J, with 16 bases between. The CDR3 DNA reads TGTGCCAGTAGTATTGGTGGCCCCCTTCAATCCTACGAGCAGTACTTC. Its protein is CASSIGGPLQSYEQYF.

The chain uses TRBV5-1 and TRBJ2-3; 10 bases agree with TRBD2. The germline V gene has CDR1 SGHRS and CDR2 YFSETQ. Trimming removed 1 base from V and 4 bases from J; junction bases left unmatched: 6. This CDR3 region has 16 residues. The CDR3 nucleotides read TGCGCCAGCAGCTTGTCCGGAGCGGGGGGGTCAGATACGCAGTATTTT. This encodes CASSLSGAGGSDTQYF.

The chain combines TRBV7-2 with TRBJ2-5; D unclear. The ends were cut back, 1 base at V and 3 bases at J, with 9 bases in the middle. The germline CDR1 and CDR2 sequences are SGHTA and FQGNSA. There are 14 residues in the CDR3. CDR3 protein: CASSLVVVKETQYF. CDR3 DNA sequence: TGTGCCAGCAGCTTAGTGGTAGTGAAAGAGACCCAGTACTTC.

The chain links TRBV18 to TRBJ1-1; D unclear. Germline V CDR1 and CDR2: KGHSH, LQKENI. The CDR3 totals 13 residues. Trimming removed 0 bases at V and 4 bases at J, with 6 bases between. Here the CDR3 reads CASSPPDSTEAFF. CDR3 nucleotides: TGTGCCAGCTCACCACCGGACTCCACTGAAGCTTTCTTT.

The gene calls are TRBV29-1 and TRBJ1-1; TRBD1 agrees at 7 bases. J lost 9 bases, V lost 3 bases, and 4 bases had no gene match. From germline, CDR1 is SQVTM and CDR2 ANQGSEA. The CDR3 extends over 11 amino acids. Written as DNA, the CDR3 is TGCAGCGTTGATGACAGGGATAAAGCTTTCTTT. Protein product: CSVDDRDKAFF.

The genes are TRBV9 and TRBJ1-1, with 7 bases lining up with TRBD1. The junction had 8 bases not matched to a gene; V was cut back by 0 bases and J by 6 bases. This CDR3 contains 15 residues. Germline loops: CDR1 SGDLS, CDR2 YYNGEE. The CDR3 spells CASSVVIDRDAEAFF. In nucleotides, the CDR3 is TGTGCCAGCAGCGTAGTCATCGACAGGGACGCTGAAGCTTTCTTT.

V and J are TRBV9 and TRBJ1-6; TRBD1 aligns across 9 bases. The germline gives CDR1 SGDLS, CDR2 YYNGEE. CDR3 length: 17 amino acids. Germline trimming cut 4 bases from V and 2 bases from J; bases unmatched to any gene: 7. The CDR3 sequence: CASSPGTGRTYNSPLHF. The DNA for the CDR3 is TGTGCCAGCAGCCCGGGGACAGGGAGGACCTATAATTCACCCCTCCACTTT.

This chain connects TRBV2 to TRBJ2-5; no firm D call. Per the germline V gene, CDR1 is SNHLY and CDR2 is FYNNEI. The CDR3 has 13 residues. Trimming stripped 6 bases from V and 4 bases from J, with 12 bases between. The CDR3 coding sequence is TGTGCCAGCAGGGAGTCGGTCGGAGAGACCCAGTACTTC. It yields the protein CASRESVGETQYF.

In this sample, this clone turned up once. The CDR3 DNA sequence: TGCAGCGTTGGCTACGGGGGGCTTGCAGATACGCAGTATTTT. Its translation: CSVGYGGLADTQYF. The chain has TRBV29-1 and TRBJ2-3; D is possibly TRBD2 (7 bases). Trimming took 4 bases from V and 4 from J, leaving 15 bases between them. The length of the CDR3 is 14 residues. Looked up from germline, CDR1 is SQVTM and CDR2 is ANQGSEA.

The chain carries TRBV11-3 and TRBJ2-1; 9 nucleotides match TRBD1. V gave up 1 base and J gave up 3 bases; unmatched junction bases: 7. The CDR3 has 17 amino acids. CDR1 is SGHNT, CDR2 YENEEA, per germline. The DNA of the CDR3 is TGTGCCAGCAGCTTAGTGTCCGGGACAGGGAACTACAATGAGCAGTTCTTC. Translation: CASSLVSGTGNYNEQFF.

J is TRBJ2-3 and V is TRBV9; the match to TRBD2 covers 14 bases. Germline V gene sequence: CDR1 SGDLS, CDR2 YYNGEE. The CDR3 spans 18 residues. Trimming removed 0 bases from V and 5 bases from J; junction bases left unmatched: 8. The CDR3 sequence is CASSVGLAGGDSRDTQYF. CDR3 nucleotide sequence: TGTGCCAGCAGCGTAGGACTAGCGGGAGGGGATTCTCGAGATACGCAGTATTTT.